The 27 T cell receptor beta chains below all came from one sample that was sequenced in a study of T cell responses to AZD1222 COVID-19 vaccine. Sequenced by immunoSEQ multiplex PCR; TCRdb stores in-frame clones only, minus some. The data show some 90,000 clones, around 90% seen once. The material was peripheral blood, obtained on day 0 of AZD1222 vaccination. All receptors come from an adult in good health.

This chain connects TRBV3-1 (or the pseudogene TRBV3-2) to TRBJ1-2; 7 bases map to TRBD1. CDR1 and CDR2 from the germline V gene are LGHDT and YNNKEL (reference sequence). V lost 1 base to trimming and J lost 7 bases; unmatched junction nucleotides: 9. The CDR3 sequence is 15 residues long. The CDR3 sequence: CASSQADGTGVGYTF. The CDR3 DNA reads TGTGCCAGCAGCCAAGCCGACGGAACAGGGGTTGGCTACACCTTC.

The rearrangement joins TRBV7-3 to TRBJ2-3; 7 nucleotides line up with TRBD2. The CDR3 has 15 amino acids. Germline CDR1 and CDR2: SGHTA and FQGTGA. J lost 5 bases, V lost 5 bases, and 10 bases had no gene match. CDR3 in amino acids: CASSPTRREQDTQYF. In DNA form, the CDR3 reads TGTGCCAGCAGCCCCACCCGGCGGGAGCAAGATACGCAGTATTTT.

V is TRBV27 and J is TRBJ1-1; 9 bases agree with TRBD1. Germline loops: CDR1 MNHEY, CDR2 SMNVEV (reference sequence). The trim removed 10 bases at V and 4 bases at J, leaving 13 bases unmatched. CDR3 length equals 15 residues. The CDR3: CATRPGTGIGTEAFF. The CDR3 region has the DNA TGTGCCACCCGTCCCGGGACAGGGATCGGCACTGAAGCTTTCTTT.

The chain has TRBV3-1 (or the pseudogene TRBV3-2) and TRBJ2-3; D unclear. V gave up 1 base and J gave up 4 bases, with 12 bases separating them. Germline CDR1 reads LGHDT; CDR2 reads YNNKEL (reference sequence). CDR3 length: 15 residues. CDR3 sequence: CASSQASALADTQYF. CDR3 in DNA: TGTGCCAGCAGCCAAGCCTCAGCCCTAGCAGATACGCAGTATTTT.

The genes are TRBV19 and TRBJ2-1; D possibly matches TRBD1 or TRBD2 (6 bases each). The CDR3 length is 15 residues. The ends were cut back, 7 bases at V and 2 bases at J, with 15 bases in the middle. Germline CDR1 reads LNHDA; CDR2 reads SQIVND (reference sequence). CDR3 nucleotide sequence: TGTGCCAGTATAGAGGGGGGAGCGACCTACAATGAGCAGTTCTTC. Its protein product is CASIEGGATYNEQFF.

This rearrangement joins TRBV19 to TRBJ1-5; 11 positions match TRBD1. Germline trimming cut 3 bases from V and 9 bases from J; bases unmatched to any gene: 10. Germline CDR1 is LNHDA and CDR2 is SQIVND (reference sequence). This CDR3 region has 16 residues. CDR3 residues: CASSIIGDRGILPQHF. DNA for the CDR3: TGTGCCAGTAGTATTATAGGGGACAGGGGGATATTGCCCCAGCATTTT.

V is TRBV30 and J is TRBJ2-1; no firm D call. This CDR3 has 15 residues. The ends were cut back, 0 bases at V and 5 bases at J, with 14 bases in the middle. CDR1 GTSNPN and CDR2 SVGIG come from the germline V gene (reference sequence). CDR3 nucleotide sequence: TGTGCCTGGAGTGTCGACTGGCCCAGGCACAATGAGCAGTTCTTC. It translates to CAWSVDWPRHNEQFF.

This clone has just one count. This chain connects TRBV7-8 to TRBJ1-2; a possible D gene is TRBD1 (5 bases). This CDR3 is 17 amino acids long. V was cut by 5 bases and J by 3 bases, with 22 bases left in between. Germline CDR1 reads SGHVS; CDR2 reads FQNEAQ. The CDR3 sequence: CASSRKTPWDGDYGYTF. The CDR3, as DNA: TGTGCCAGCAGCCGCAAAACCCCTTGGGACGGAGACTATGGCTACACCTTC.

This chain joins TRBV5-1 and TRBJ2-3; a weak D match, TRBD2 (5 bases). The CDR3 sequence is 15 residues long. V was clipped by 4 bases and J by 4 bases, with 16 bases between them. Germline V gene data show CDR1 as SGHRS and CDR2 as YFSETQ. The CDR3 reads CASSQQRAAADTQYF. The CDR3 bases are TGCGCCAGCAGCCAACAGAGGGCCGCGGCAGATACGCAGTATTTT.

This chain links TRBV3-1 (or the pseudogene TRBV3-2) with TRBJ1-1, with D possibly being TRBD1 (6 bases). The CDR3 runs to 14 residues. Trimming cost V 1 base and J 5 bases, with 11 bases left between them. Looked up from germline, CDR1 is LGHDT and CDR2 is YNNKEL (reference sequence). The CDR3 nucleotides read TGTGCCAGCAGCCAAGGGGGGGGCGGAACTGAAGCTTTCTTT. Translating it yields CASSQGGGGTEAFF.

The J gene is TRBJ1-5, the V gene TRBV7-2; the D gene is possibly TRBD1 (6 bases). CDR1 and CDR2 from the germline V gene are SGHTA and FQGNSA. This CDR3 has 13 residues. Trimming pared 5 bases from V and 12 bases from J, leaving 17 bases between. The CDR3 loop is CASSNGGSDLQHF. CDR3 coding DNA: TGTGCCAGCAGCAATGGGGGCTCAGACCTCCAGCATTTT.

This chain joins TRBV6-2 or TRBV6-3 and TRBJ1-5; D may be TRBD1 (6 bases). This CDR3 is built from 18 residues. The germline V gene encodes CDR1 MNHEY and CDR2 SVGEGT. Trimming left V 2 bases short and J 3 bases short, with 20 bases between. Here the CDR3 DNA reads TGTGCCAGCAGTTACCGACCCACCGGGACACATAACAATCAGCCCCAGCATTTT. Translation gives CASSYRPTGTHNNQPQHF.

The chain couples TRBV3-1 (or the pseudogene TRBV3-2) to TRBJ2-1; 9 positions match TRBD2. CDR3 length: 16 residues. Germline assignment: CDR1 LGHDT and CDR2 YNNKEL (reference sequence). J gave up 9 bases and V 4 bases, and 13 bases lay outside the gene matches. In DNA form, the CDR3 reads TGTGCCAGCAGCCTACAGACTAGCGGCATCATTACTGAGCAGTTCTTC. Its protein product is CASSLQTSGIITEQFF.

The V call is TRBV18, the J call TRBJ2-3; TRBD2 aligns across 9 bases. The CDR3 sequence is 16 residues long. Germline-derived CDR1 and CDR2 are KGHSH and LQKENI. The J segment lost 6 bases and the V segment lost 2 bases, leaving 9 bases of the junction unmatched. In DNA, the CDR3 is TGTGCCAGCTCACCAAGAGCGGGAGGCCTTTGGGATACGCAGTATTTT. As protein: CASSPRAGGLWDTQYF. The whole variable domain, remainder taken from reference TRBV18 and TRBJ2-3, is NAGVMQNPRHLVRRRGQEARLRCSPMKGHSHVYWYRQLPEEGLKFMVYLQKENIIDESGMPKERFSAEFPKEGPSILRIQQVVRGDSAAYFCASSPRAGGLWDTQYFGPGTRLTVL.

The CDR3 DNA reads as TGTGCCAGCAGCTCCTCTCCCACCGGGGAGCTGTTTTTT. This gives the protein CASSSSPTGELFF. This sequence joins TRBV11-3 and TRBJ2-2; D uncertain. The V and J ends lost 4 bases and 4 bases respectively, with 7 bases between them. The CDR3 is 13 amino acids. Germline-derived CDR1 and CDR2 are SGHNT and YENEEA.

This clone occurred a few times. The rearrangement links TRBV28 to TRBJ1-4; possible D gene TRBD1, 5 bases. Trimming removed 8 bases at V and 7 bases at J, with 11 bases between. Germline CDR1 MDHEN, CDR2 SYDVKM. This CDR3 region has 12 residues. The CDR3 DNA is TGTGCCAGCGGGGGGAGGGGTGAAAAACTGTTTTTT. Its translation is CASGGRGEKLFF.

CDR3 in amino acids: CASSLPSGFYEQYF. The CDR3 DNA follows: TGTGCCAGCAGCTTACCTAGCGGCTTCTACGAGCAGTACTTC. The genes are TRBV7-2 and TRBJ2-7; 7 bases line up with TRBD2. After removal of 2 bases from V and 3 bases from J, the junction contained 4 bases not matched to a gene. The CDR3 totals 14 residues. CDR1 and CDR2 (germline): SGHTA, FQGNSA.

This clone has more than one count but fewer than ten. The chain combines TRBV7-2 with TRBJ2-1; 8 bases map to TRBD2. There are 16 residues in the CDR3. V was pared by 3 bases and J by 9 bases, with 13 bases of the junction left unmatched. The V gene's germline CDR1 is SGHTA and CDR2 FQGNSA. The CDR3 DNA sequence: TGTGCCAGCAGCTTCCAGACCGGTAGCGGGAAGGGTGAGCAGTTCTTC. It translates to CASSFQTGSGKGEQFF.

V and J are TRBV9 and TRBJ2-4, with no clear D. The V end lost 5 bases, the J end lost 0 bases, and 15 bases lay between the germline ends. This CDR3 region has 16 residues. The germline CDR1 and CDR2 sequences are SGDLS and YYNGEE. As DNA, the CDR3 is TGTGCCAGCAGTGCGTCCACAGAACTAGCCAAAAACATTCAGTACTTC. Translation: CASSASTELAKNIQYF.

The chain couples TRBV3-1 (or the pseudogene TRBV3-2) to TRBJ2-2, with 9 nucleotides matching TRBD2. V trimming: 0 bases; J trimming: 5 bases; junction bases outside the gene matches: 4. Per the germline V gene, CDR1 is LGHDT and CDR2 is YNNKEL (reference sequence). This CDR3 has 16 amino acids. CDR3 nucleotides: TGTGCCAGCAGCCAAGATTCGAGCGGGAGGACCGGGGAGCTGTTTTTT. Its translation is CASSQDSSGRTGELFF.

The chain is built from TRBV14 and TRBJ1-4; D ambiguous. Trimming removed 0 bases at V and 5 bases at J, with 13 bases between. The CDR3 runs 16 residues. Per germline, CDR1 SGHDN and CDR2 FVKESK. The DNA for the CDR3 is TGTGCCAGCAGCCAAGAAGGCAGTTTACCCAATGAAAAACTGTTTTTT. This sequence encodes CASSQEGSLPNEKLFF.

V is TRBV4-3 and J is TRBJ1-6, with 8 bases that match TRBD1. CDR1 is LGHNA, CDR2 YSLEER, per germline. This CDR3 has 17 amino acids. V shed 0 bases and J 9 bases; nucleotides not matched to a gene: 10. The CDR3 loop is CASSQDSAGGRGSPLHF. The CDR3 DNA reads as TGCGCCAGCAGCCAAGACTCGGCAGGGGGCAGGGGTTCACCCCTCCACTTT.

This clone has just one count. The chain carries TRBV5-1 and TRBJ2-2, with 12 bases lining up with TRBD2. Germline CDR1 SGHRS, CDR2 YFSETQ. V lost 0 bases and J lost 1; bases outside the gene matches: 4. This CDR3 is 18 amino acids long. Here the CDR3 DNA reads TGCGCCAGCAGCTTGGGTATGGGACTAGCGGGGAACACCGGGGAGCTGTTTTTT. This translates into CASSLGMGLAGNTGELFF.

The genes are TRBV30 and TRBJ1-3; 12 nucleotides match TRBD1. With V trimmed by 3 bases and J by 8 bases, 5 bases remained unmatched. Per the germline V gene, CDR1 is GTSNPN and CDR2 is SVGIG (reference sequence). The CDR3 length is 14 residues. The CDR3, as DNA: TGTGCCTGGAGACCGGGACAGGGGGCGTACACCATATATTTT. Its translation is CAWRPGQGAYTIYF. The complete variable domain, with remaining parts taken from reference TRBV30 and TRBJ1-3, reads SQTIHQWPATLVQPVGSPLSLECTVEGTSNPNLYWYRQAAGRGLQLLFYSVGIGQISSEVPQNLSASRPQDRQFILSSKKLLLSDSGFYLCAWRPGQGAYTIYFGEGSWLTVV.

The rearrangement links TRBV27 to TRBJ2-7; a weak D match, TRBD2 (5 bases). Trimming shortened V by 5 bases and J by 1 base, and 9 bases separated the two germline ends. The CDR3 is made up of 13 amino acids. The V gene's germline CDR1 is MNHEY and CDR2 SMNVEV (reference sequence). In DNA, the CDR3 is TGTGCCAGCAGTCGGAGCGGTTCCTACGAGCAGTACTTC. This codes for CASSRSGSYEQYF.

In regard to this clone: Distinct nucleotide sequences in the sample also encode this CDR3. This rearrangement joins TRBV14 to TRBJ1-6; D call uncertain. Between the trimmed V and J ends, which lost 0 bases and 7 bases, there was a span of 10 bases. Germline CDR1 reads SGHDN; CDR2 reads FVKESK. The CDR3 has 15 amino acids. CDR3 region: CASSQEGRRNSPLHF. The CDR3 DNA is TGTGCCAGCAGCCAAGAGGGAAGGAGGAATTCACCCCTCCACTTT.

This clone was picked up one time. The rearrangement links TRBV15 to TRBJ2-3; D ambiguous. CDR3 size: 14 residues. The V end was cut by 0 bases, the J end by 2 bases, with 6 bases between. Germline-derived CDR1 and CDR2 are LNHNV and YYDKDF (reference sequence). The CDR3 here is CATSRDRNTDTQYF. In DNA form, the CDR3 reads TGTGCCACCAGCAGAGACAGGAACACAGATACGCAGTATTTT.